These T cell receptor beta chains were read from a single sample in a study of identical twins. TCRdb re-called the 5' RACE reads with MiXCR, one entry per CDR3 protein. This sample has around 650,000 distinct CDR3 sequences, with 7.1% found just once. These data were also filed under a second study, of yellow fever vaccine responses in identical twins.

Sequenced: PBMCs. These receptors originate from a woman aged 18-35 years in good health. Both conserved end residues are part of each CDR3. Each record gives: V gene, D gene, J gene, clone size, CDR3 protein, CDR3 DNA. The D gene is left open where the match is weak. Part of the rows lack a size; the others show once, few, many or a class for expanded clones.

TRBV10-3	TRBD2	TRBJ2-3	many	CAISDGGGAADTQYF	TGTGCCATCAGTGACGGCGGGGGGGCCGCAGATACGCAGTATTTT
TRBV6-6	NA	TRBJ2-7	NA	CATTRDSAREQYF	TGTGCCACCACCCGGGACTCCGCTCGCGAGCAGTACTTC
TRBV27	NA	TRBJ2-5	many	CASSLLGGETQYF	TGTGCCAGCAGCTTATTAGGTGGAGAGACCCAGTACTTC
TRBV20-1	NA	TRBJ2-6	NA	CSARESGANVLTF	TGCAGTGCCCGGGAATCTGGGGCCAACGTCCTGACTTTC
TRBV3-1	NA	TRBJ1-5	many	CASSQVGSNQPQHF	TGTGCCAGCAGCCAAGTGGGTAGCAATCAGCCCCAGCATTTT
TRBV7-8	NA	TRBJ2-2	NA	CASSLALPNTGELFF	TGTGCCAGCAGCTTAGCGCTACCGAACACCGGGGAGCTGTTTTTT
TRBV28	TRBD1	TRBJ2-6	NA	CATRGQDAAGANVLTF	TGTGCCACTAGAGGACAGGATGCAGCTGGGGCCAACGTCCTGACTTTC
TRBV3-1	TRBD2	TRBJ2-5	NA	CASSPGTSGIQETQYF	TGTGCCAGCAGCCCCGGGACTAGCGGGATACAAGAGACCCAGTACTTC
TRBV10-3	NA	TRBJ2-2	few	CAIRPESTGELFF	TGTGCCATCAGGCCGGAGAGCACCGGGGAGCTGTTTTTT
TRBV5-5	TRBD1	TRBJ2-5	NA	CASSLRAGGWETQYF	TGTGCCAGCAGCTTGAGGGCAGGGGGCTGGGAGACCCAGTACTTC
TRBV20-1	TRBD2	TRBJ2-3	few	CSAPGLAGGRGYF	TGCAGTGCCCCCGGACTAGCGGGGGGGCGGGGGTATTTT
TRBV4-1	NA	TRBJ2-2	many	CASSQGLGGAGELFF	TGCGCCAGCAGCCAAGGTCTAGGTGGTGCCGGGGAGCTGTTTTTT
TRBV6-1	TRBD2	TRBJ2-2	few	CASRLGEGPGELFF	TGTGCCAGCAGGTTGGGGGAGGGCCCCGGGGAGCTGTTTTTT
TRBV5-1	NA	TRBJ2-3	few	CASSLGSGTTMGTDTQYF	TGCGCCAGCAGCTTGGGATCGGGGACCACCATGGGCACAGATACGCAGTATTTT
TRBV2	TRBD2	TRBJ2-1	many	CASPTNSSGTRIYNEQFF	TGTGCCAGCCCGACGAACAGTAGCGGGACACGTATATACAATGAGCAGTTCTTC
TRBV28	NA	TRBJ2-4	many	CASSLTENGNIQYF	TGTGCCAGCAGTTTGACCGAGAATGGGAACATTCAGTACTTC
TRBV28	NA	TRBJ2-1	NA	CASSPKRRAFSEQFF	TGTGCCAGCAGTCCCAAGCGGAGGGCCTTTAGTGAGCAGTTCTTC
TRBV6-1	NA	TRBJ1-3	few	CASRLGALSGNTIYF	TGTGCCAGCAGGCTCGGGGCACTCTCTGGAAACACCATATATTTT
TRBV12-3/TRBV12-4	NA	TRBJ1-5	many	CASSFMEGTGNQPQHF	TGTGCCAGCAGTTTCATGGAGGGGACCGGCAATCAGCCCCAGCATTTT
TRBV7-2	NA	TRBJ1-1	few	CASSLSSGTRQAFF	TGTGCCAGCAGCTTGTCATCCGGGACAAGACAAGCTTTCTTT
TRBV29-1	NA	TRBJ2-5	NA	CSFRAAGTQYF	TGCAGCTTCCGGGCCGCCGGCACCCAGTACTTC